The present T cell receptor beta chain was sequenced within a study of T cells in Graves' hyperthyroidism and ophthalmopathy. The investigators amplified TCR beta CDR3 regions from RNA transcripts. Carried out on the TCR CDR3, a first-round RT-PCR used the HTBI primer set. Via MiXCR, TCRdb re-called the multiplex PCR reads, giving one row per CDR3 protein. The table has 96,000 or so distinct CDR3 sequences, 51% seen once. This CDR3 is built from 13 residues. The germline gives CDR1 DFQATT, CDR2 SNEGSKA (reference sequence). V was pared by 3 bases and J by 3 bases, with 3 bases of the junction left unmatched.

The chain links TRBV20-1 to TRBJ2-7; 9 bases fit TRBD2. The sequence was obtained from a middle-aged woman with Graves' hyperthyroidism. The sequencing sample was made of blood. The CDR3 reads CSASRLAVYEQYF. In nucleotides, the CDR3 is TGCAGTGCTAGCAGACTAGCGGTCTACGAGCAGTACTTC.